This entry concerns a single T cell receptor beta chain. This entry is derived from a study of technical replicates of blood from a handful of donors. The V end was cut by 7 bases, the J end by 4 bases, with 11 bases between. This CDR3 has 13 amino acids. The germline CDR1 and CDR2 sequences are LGHNT and FRNRAP. Data came from immunoSEQ multiplex PCR; TCRdb stores just in-frame clones and leaves some out. Of under 90,000 clones listed, approximately 90% are singletons. This chain connects TRBV12-5 to TRBJ1-3, with D perhaps TRBD1 (5 bases). Sequenced sample: T cells isolated from PBMCs. The sequence derives from a human donor in good health. The CDR3 nucleotides read TGTGCTAGTGAAGGGGATGGAGGAAACACCATATATTTT. The encoded protein is CASEGDGGNTIYF.